These T cell receptor beta chains were read from a single sample in a study of T cells after yellow fever vaccination. From the 5' RACE reads, TCRdb called clonotypes with MiXCR, one entry per CDR3 protein. The data show roughly 250,000 distinct CDR3 sequences, roughly 13% seen once. Specimen: CD4+ T cells sorted from PBMCs, collected 45 days after the yellow fever booster vaccination. The receptors stem from a man aged 25-45 years who received the YFV17D yellow fever vaccine. The CDR3 runs from the conserved cysteine through the conserved F or W. Fields, in order: CDR3 DNA, CDR3 protein, V gene, D gene, J gene, clone size. A D gene is named only where the DNA matches it firmly. Not every row has a clone size; where given, it reads once, few, many or a size class.

cdr3_nt: TGCAGCGTTGAACAGGCCATTAGGGGTGAGCAGTTCTTC
cdr3_aa: CSVEQAIRGEQFF
v_call: TRBV29-1
d_call: -
j_call: TRBJ2-1
clone_size: few

cdr3_nt: TGTGCCAGCAGTACAAAAACAGGTTACGAGCAGTACTTC
cdr3_aa: CASSTKTGYEQYF
v_call: TRBV12-3/TRBV12-4
d_call: -
j_call: TRBJ2-7
clone_size: few

cdr3_nt: TGTGCCAGCAGCTTACCCGGGACAGGGGGCATCGAGCAGTACTTC
cdr3_aa: CASSLPGTGGIEQYF
v_call: TRBV7-2
d_call: TRBD1
j_call: TRBJ2-7
clone_size: few

cdr3_nt: TGTGCCAGCAGCTTAATGGGGGGCCAGGATGAGCAGTTCTTC
cdr3_aa: CASSLMGGQDEQFF
v_call: TRBV7-2
d_call: -
j_call: TRBJ2-1
clone_size: -

cdr3_nt: TGCAGTGCTACCCTCGACGCGAGCACAGATACGCAGTATTTT
cdr3_aa: CSATLDASTDTQYF
v_call: TRBV20-1
d_call: -
j_call: TRBJ2-3
clone_size: many

cdr3_nt: TGTGCCAGCAGCTTCTACCCTAACCGGACTAGCGGGATTAAGGATGAGCAGTTCTTC
cdr3_aa: CASSFYPNRTSGIKDEQFF
v_call: TRBV11-2
d_call: TRBD2
j_call: TRBJ2-1
clone_size: few

cdr3_nt: TGTGCCAGCAGCCAAGTTGTGAGGCGGGACTCACAAGAGACCCAGTACTTC
cdr3_aa: CASSQVVRRDSQETQYF
v_call: TRBV4-2
d_call: -
j_call: TRBJ2-5
clone_size: few

cdr3_nt: TGTGCCAGCAGGAGGACAGGAACCTACAATGAGCAGTTCTTC
cdr3_aa: CASRRTGTYNEQFF
v_call: TRBV6-1
d_call: TRBD1
j_call: TRBJ2-1
clone_size: many

cdr3_nt: TGTGCCACCAGCAGAGGAGCGGGGTTACCCTCCGGGGAGCTGTTTTTT
cdr3_aa: CATSRGAGLPSGELFF
v_call: TRBV15
d_call: TRBD2
j_call: TRBJ2-2
clone_size: -

cdr3_nt: TGCAGTGCGGAGGGGGCAGCGAAACTGTTTTTT
cdr3_aa: CSAEGAAKLFF
v_call: TRBV20-1
d_call: TRBD1
j_call: TRBJ1-4
clone_size: -

cdr3_nt: TGTGCCAGCAGTTCGACAGGGGTGCCCTACGAGCAGTACTTC
cdr3_aa: CASSSTGVPYEQYF
v_call: TRBV12-3/TRBV12-4
d_call: TRBD1
j_call: TRBJ2-7
clone_size: few

cdr3_nt: TGTGCCAGCAGCCAAGGGGTTCTCTATGGCTACACCTTC
cdr3_aa: CASSQGVLYGYTF
v_call: TRBV4-2
d_call: -
j_call: TRBJ1-2
clone_size: -

cdr3_nt: TGCAGTGCTGGGACAGGGTTAGCTCAGCCCCAGCATTTT
cdr3_aa: CSAGTGLAQPQHF
v_call: TRBV20-1
d_call: TRBD1
j_call: TRBJ1-5
clone_size: few

cdr3_nt: TGCAGTGCAGGGACTAGCGGGAAGACCGGGGAGCTGTTTTTT
cdr3_aa: CSAGTSGKTGELFF
v_call: TRBV20-1
d_call: TRBD2
j_call: TRBJ2-2
clone_size: -

cdr3_nt: TGTGCCAGCAGCCCCCTCTTCGGAGGGAGTGGAACCGGGGAGCTGTTTTTT
cdr3_aa: CASSPLFGGSGTGELFF
v_call: TRBV5-6
d_call: -
j_call: TRBJ2-2
clone_size: -

cdr3_nt: TGTGCCAGCAGTTTACGGCGCTCGAACACCGGGGAGCTGTTTTTT
cdr3_aa: CASSLRRSNTGELFF
v_call: TRBV12-3/TRBV12-4
d_call: -
j_call: TRBJ2-2
clone_size: few

cdr3_nt: TGTGCCAGCGGTTCAGTTCCCTTTAACTATGGCTACACCTTC
cdr3_aa: CASGSVPFNYGYTF
v_call: TRBV5-4
d_call: -
j_call: TRBJ1-2
clone_size: few

cdr3_nt: TGTGCCAGCACCTCTCATACAGGGAACTATGGCTACACCTTC
cdr3_aa: CASTSHTGNYGYTF
v_call: TRBV7-9
d_call: -
j_call: TRBJ1-2
clone_size: few

cdr3_nt: TGTGCCAGCAGCCAATACGGTGGGAGGACCCAGTACTTC
cdr3_aa: CASSQYGGRTQYF
v_call: TRBV16
d_call: -
j_call: TRBJ2-5
clone_size: -

cdr3_nt: TGTGCCATCAGTGGGAGCGGGACTAGCACAGATACGCAGTATTTT
cdr3_aa: CAISGSGTSTDTQYF
v_call: TRBV10-3
d_call: TRBD2
j_call: TRBJ2-3
clone_size: few

cdr3_nt: TGCAGTGCTAGCGGGAGGGATGAGCAGTTCTTC
cdr3_aa: CSASGRDEQFF
v_call: TRBV20-1
d_call: TRBD2
j_call: TRBJ2-1
clone_size: -

cdr3_nt: TGCAGTGCAAGCCCCCGGATGGCCGGGGAGCTGTTTTTT
cdr3_aa: CSASPRMAGELFF
v_call: TRBV20-1
d_call: -
j_call: TRBJ2-2
clone_size: -

cdr3_nt: TGTGCCAGCAGCTTTTATCAGGGGCAAGAGACCCAGTACTTC
cdr3_aa: CASSFYQGQETQYF
v_call: TRBV5-5
d_call: -
j_call: TRBJ2-5
clone_size: -

cdr3_nt: TGCGCCAGCAGCTTGGGAGGTATAACTAGCGGGAAGGCTGAGCAGTTCTTC
cdr3_aa: CASSLGGITSGKAEQFF
v_call: TRBV5-1
d_call: TRBD2
j_call: TRBJ2-1
clone_size: -

cdr3_nt: TGCAGTGCTAGAGTAGACACTGAAGCTTTCTTT
cdr3_aa: CSARVDTEAFF
v_call: TRBV20-1
d_call: -
j_call: TRBJ1-1
clone_size: few

cdr3_nt: TGTGCCAGCAGCCGGGTAGGCTGGGGTCAGCCCCAGCATTTT
cdr3_aa: CASSRVGWGQPQHF
v_call: TRBV7-8
d_call: -
j_call: TRBJ1-5
clone_size: -

cdr3_nt: TGTGCCAGCACCTACTCCCCCGGAAGGGGGACCTTC
cdr3_aa: CASTYSPGRGTF
v_call: TRBV2
d_call: -
j_call: TRBJ1-2
clone_size: -

cdr3_nt: TGCAGCGTTGAAGATTTCGGGTTCAGCGGTGAGCAGTTCTTC
cdr3_aa: CSVEDFGFSGEQFF
v_call: TRBV29-1
d_call: -
j_call: TRBJ2-1
clone_size: -

cdr3_nt: TGTGCCAGCAGTTACGATCCGACAGGGGATGAGGAGACCCAGTACTTC
cdr3_aa: CASSYDPTGDEETQYF
v_call: TRBV6-5
d_call: TRBD1
j_call: TRBJ2-5
clone_size: -

cdr3_nt: TGCGCCAGCAGCTTGGGGACAGGGGGTCTTGTGGATACGCAGTATTTT
cdr3_aa: CASSLGTGGLVDTQYF
v_call: TRBV5-1
d_call: TRBD1
j_call: TRBJ2-3
clone_size: -

cdr3_nt: TGTGCCAGCAGCTTAGGTAGTAGGGTCGGAGAGACCCAGTACTTC
cdr3_aa: CASSLGSRVGETQYF
v_call: TRBV7-2
d_call: -
j_call: TRBJ2-5
clone_size: -

cdr3_nt: TGTGCCAGCGGGCTAGAAAGCACAGATACGCAGTATTTT
cdr3_aa: CASGLESTDTQYF
v_call: TRBV2
d_call: -
j_call: TRBJ2-3
clone_size: few

cdr3_nt: TGTGCCAGCAGCTGGGGGCAGGGTAAACACGAGCAGTACTTC
cdr3_aa: CASSWGQGKHEQYF
v_call: TRBV7-2
d_call: -
j_call: TRBJ2-7
clone_size: -

cdr3_nt: TGCAGCGTGCTGGGACTAGCGGGAGGTTGGGAGCAGTACTTC
cdr3_aa: CSVLGLAGGWEQYF
v_call: TRBV29-1
d_call: TRBD2
j_call: TRBJ2-7
clone_size: many

cdr3_nt: TGTGCCAGCTCATCCCAGACAGGGGTCACTGAAGCTTTCTTT
cdr3_aa: CASSSQTGVTEAFF
v_call: TRBV18
d_call: TRBD1
j_call: TRBJ1-1
clone_size: few

cdr3_nt: TGTGCCAGCAGCCCCAGGACTAGCGGACGTGCCTCCTCCTACGAGCAGTACTTC
cdr3_aa: CASSPRTSGRASSYEQYF
v_call: TRBV11-2
d_call: TRBD2
j_call: TRBJ2-7
clone_size: -

cdr3_nt: TGTGCCAGCCCCCACCGGGCGGGGCTAATCTACGAGCAGTACTTC
cdr3_aa: CASPHRAGLIYEQYF
v_call: TRBV21-1
d_call: -
j_call: TRBJ2-7
clone_size: -

cdr3_nt: TGTGCCAGCAGCTTAGGGGACAGGGGGCGCGAGCAGTACTTC
cdr3_aa: CASSLGDRGREQYF
v_call: TRBV7-8
d_call: TRBD1
j_call: TRBJ2-7
clone_size: few

cdr3_nt: TGTGCCAGCATCGAGACTAGCGGACTTTACGAGCAGTACTTC
cdr3_aa: CASIETSGLYEQYF
v_call: TRBV12-3/TRBV12-4
d_call: TRBD2
j_call: TRBJ2-7
clone_size: -

cdr3_nt: TGTGCCACCAGGGCTACAGGGAATACCGGGGAGCTGTTTTTT
cdr3_aa: CATRATGNTGELFF
v_call: TRBV24-1
d_call: -
j_call: TRBJ2-2
clone_size: many

cdr3_nt: TGTGCCAGCAGTTGGACTAGCACCGGGGAGCTGTTTTTT
cdr3_aa: CASSWTSTGELFF
v_call: TRBV7-2
d_call: TRBD2
j_call: TRBJ2-2
clone_size: few

cdr3_nt: TGTGCCAGCAGTGACAGGGGGCGCAGGGCCACAGATACGCAGTATTTT
cdr3_aa: CASSDRGRRATDTQYF
v_call: TRBV25-1
d_call: TRBD1
j_call: TRBJ2-3
clone_size: few

cdr3_nt: TGCAGTGCTAGAAAAGGGGAAGAGACCCAGTACTTC
cdr3_aa: CSARKGEETQYF
v_call: TRBV20-1
d_call: -
j_call: TRBJ2-5
clone_size: few

cdr3_nt: TGCAGCGTTGAACGAGCGAAGGGAGAGACCCAGTACTTC
cdr3_aa: CSVERAKGETQYF
v_call: TRBV29-1
d_call: -
j_call: TRBJ2-5
clone_size: few

cdr3_nt: TGCAGTGCTCCAGGACTAGTTTTGCTTGAGCAGTTCTTC
cdr3_aa: CSAPGLVLLEQFF
v_call: TRBV20-1
d_call: TRBD2
j_call: TRBJ2-1
clone_size: many

cdr3_nt: TGCAGTGCTGTTCCGGGACAGAACTACGAGCAGTACTTC
cdr3_aa: CSAVPGQNYEQYF
v_call: TRBV20-1
d_call: TRBD1
j_call: TRBJ2-7
clone_size: -

cdr3_nt: TGTGCCAGTCTAAGGGGGGGGCAGTTGAACACCGGGGAGCTGTTTTTT
cdr3_aa: CASLRGGQLNTGELFF
v_call: TRBV5-3
d_call: -
j_call: TRBJ2-2
clone_size: few

cdr3_nt: TGCAGTGCAATACCGCCTAGCGGGAGGACAGATACGCAGTATTTT
cdr3_aa: CSAIPPSGRTDTQYF
v_call: TRBV20-1
d_call: TRBD2
j_call: TRBJ2-3
clone_size: few

cdr3_nt: TGCGCCAGCAGAGCTCTCGGCCACTCTGGGGCCAACGTCCTGACTTTC
cdr3_aa: CASRALGHSGANVLTF
v_call: TRBV5-1
d_call: -
j_call: TRBJ2-6
clone_size: few

cdr3_nt: TGTGCCAGCAGTGCGGGAACCTACGAGCAGTACTTC
cdr3_aa: CASSAGTYEQYF
v_call: TRBV7-9
d_call: -
j_call: TRBJ2-7
clone_size: many

cdr3_nt: TGCGCCAGCAGCATTAGACAGGGTGTGGGTGCGCAGTATTTT
cdr3_aa: CASSIRQGVGAQYF
v_call: TRBV5-1
d_call: TRBD1
j_call: TRBJ2-3
clone_size: few

cdr3_nt: TGCAGTGCTAGACCCGCCAGGGGATCAGGGCAGCCCCAGCATTTT
cdr3_aa: CSARPARGSGQPQHF
v_call: TRBV20-1
d_call: -
j_call: TRBJ1-5
clone_size: few

cdr3_nt: TGTGCCAGCAGCAGGGTACCCTTATGGGAGCAGTACTTC
cdr3_aa: CASSRVPLWEQYF
v_call: TRBV27
d_call: -
j_call: TRBJ2-7
clone_size: -

cdr3_nt: TGTGCCACCAGCAGAGAAACGGCAAATACGCAGTATTTT
cdr3_aa: CATSRETANTQYF
v_call: TRBV15
d_call: -
j_call: TRBJ2-3
clone_size: few

cdr3_nt: TGCAGTGCTAGAACTTCTAGCGGTGCCTACGAGCAGTACTTC
cdr3_aa: CSARTSSGAYEQYF
v_call: TRBV20-1
d_call: TRBD2
j_call: TRBJ2-7
clone_size: -

cdr3_nt: TGTGCCAGCAGTGAAGCGCCCGGGAGTAACATTCAGTACTTC
cdr3_aa: CASSEAPGSNIQYF
v_call: TRBV2
d_call: -
j_call: TRBJ2-4
clone_size: few

cdr3_nt: TGTGCCAGCAGCTTCCAGCGCCACGCGAACACCGGGGAGCTGTTTTTT
cdr3_aa: CASSFQRHANTGELFF
v_call: TRBV7-2
d_call: -
j_call: TRBJ2-2
clone_size: few